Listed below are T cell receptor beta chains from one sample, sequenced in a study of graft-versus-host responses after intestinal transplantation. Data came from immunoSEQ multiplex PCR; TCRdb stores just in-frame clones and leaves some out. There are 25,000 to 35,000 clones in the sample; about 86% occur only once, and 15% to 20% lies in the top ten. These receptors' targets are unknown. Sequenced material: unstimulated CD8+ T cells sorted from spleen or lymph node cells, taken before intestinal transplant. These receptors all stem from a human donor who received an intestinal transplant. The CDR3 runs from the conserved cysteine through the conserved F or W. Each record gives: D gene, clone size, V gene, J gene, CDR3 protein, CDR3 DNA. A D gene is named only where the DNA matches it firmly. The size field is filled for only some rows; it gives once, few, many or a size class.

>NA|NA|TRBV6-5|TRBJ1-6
CASSEASPLHF
TGTGCCAGCAGTGAAGCATCACCCCTCCACTTT
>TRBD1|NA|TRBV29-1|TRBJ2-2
CSVAPGQSNTGELFF
TGCAGCGTTGCGCCGGGACAGTCGAACACCGGGGAGCTGTTTTTT
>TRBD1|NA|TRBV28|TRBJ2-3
CASTEGQARTDTQYF
TGTGCCAGCACCGAGGGACAGGCGAGGACAGATACGCAGTATTTT
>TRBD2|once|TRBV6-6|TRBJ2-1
CASSSSGSFVDEQFF
TGTGCCAGCAGTTCTAGCGGGAGTTTTGTCGATGAGCAGTTCTTC
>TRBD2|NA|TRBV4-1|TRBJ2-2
CASSQLRLADNTGELFF
TGCGCCAGCAGCCAGTTGAGGCTAGCGGACAACACCGGGGAGCTGTTTTTT
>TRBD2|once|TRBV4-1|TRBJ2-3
CASSQDGTSGRRDTQYF
TGCGCCAGCAGCCAAGATGGCACTAGCGGGAGGAGGGATACGCAGTATTTT
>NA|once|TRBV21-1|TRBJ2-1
CASTPRKTGPSDEQFF
TGTGCCAGCACCCCAAGAAAGACAGGGCCATCGGATGAGCAGTTCTTC
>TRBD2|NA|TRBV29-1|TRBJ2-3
CSVEAGGRGDTQYF
TGCAGCGTGGAAGCGGGGGGCCGGGGAGATACGCAGTATTTT
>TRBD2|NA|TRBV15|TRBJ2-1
CATSSGAGETYNEQFF
TGTGCCACCAGCAGCGGTGCGGGGGAAACCTACAATGAGCAGTTCTTC
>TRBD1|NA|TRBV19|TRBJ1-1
CASSIQGAYEAFF
TGTGCCAGTAGTATCCAGGGGGCCTATGAAGCTTTCTTT
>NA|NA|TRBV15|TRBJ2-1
CATSRAPRGSYNEQFF
TGTGCCACCAGCAGAGCCCCTAGGGGCTCCTACAATGAGCAGTTCTTC
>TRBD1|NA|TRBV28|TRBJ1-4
CASSPDRGGINEKLFF
TGTGCCAGCAGCCCAGACAGGGGGGGAATTAATGAAAAACTGTTTTTT
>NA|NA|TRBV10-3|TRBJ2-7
CAISESGADSYEQYF
TGTGCCATCAGTGAGTCGGGGGCTGACTCCTACGAGCAGTACTTC
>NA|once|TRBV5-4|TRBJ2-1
CASSLTVVRGENAYNEQFF
TGTGCCAGCAGCTTGACCGTCGTTCGCGGGGAGAATGCCTACAATGAGCAGTTCTTC
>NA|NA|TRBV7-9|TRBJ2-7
CASSQADPRSSYEQYF
TGTGCCAGCAGCCAAGCAGATCCTCGGAGCTCCTACGAGCAGTACTTC
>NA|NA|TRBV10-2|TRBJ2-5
CASSEGHRETQYF
TGCGCCAGCAGTGAGGGCCACCGAGAGACCCAGTACTTC
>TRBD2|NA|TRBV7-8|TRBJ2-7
CASSSPRGAYEQYF
TGTGCCAGCAGCTCGCCGCGGGGGGCCTACGAGCAGTACTTC
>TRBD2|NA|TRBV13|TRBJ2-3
CASSEGLAGRTDTQYF
TGTGCCAGCAGCGAGGGACTAGCGGGACGCACAGATACGCAGTATTTT
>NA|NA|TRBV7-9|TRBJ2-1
CASSLAGAYNEQFF
TGTGCCAGCAGCTTAGCGGGAGCCTACAATGAGCAGTTCTTC
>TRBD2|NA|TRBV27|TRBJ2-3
CASSSLAGYKADTQYF
TGTGCCAGCAGTTCCCTAGCGGGGTACAAGGCAGATACGCAGTATTTT
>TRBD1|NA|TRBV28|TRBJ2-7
CASSSRGTGTEQYF
TGTGCCAGCAGTTCGCGAGGGACAGGGACCGAGCAGTACTTC
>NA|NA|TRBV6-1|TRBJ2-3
CASSGFDFAGDTQYF
TGTGCCAGCAGTGGGTTCGATTTTGCCGGGGATACGCAGTATTTT
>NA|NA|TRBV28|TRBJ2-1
CASSHHGGNEQFF
TGTGCCAGCAGCCATCATGGGGGGAATGAGCAGTTCTTC
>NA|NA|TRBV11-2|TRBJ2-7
CASSQGLRQQYF
TGTGCCAGCAGCCAGGGACTCCGGCAGCAGTACTTC
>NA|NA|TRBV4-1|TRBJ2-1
CASSPLGGEQFF
TGCGCCAGCAGCCCTTTAGGGGGTGAGCAGTTCTTC
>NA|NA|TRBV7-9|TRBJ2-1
CASSRGRENGNEQFF
TGTGCCAGCAGCAGAGGACGGGAAAATGGGAATGAGCAGTTCTTC
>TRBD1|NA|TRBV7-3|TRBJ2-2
CASSLTGTGTGELFF
TGTGCCAGCAGCTTGACCGGGACAGGGACCGGGGAGCTGTTTTTT
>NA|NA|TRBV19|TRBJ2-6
CASSPGTWANVLTF
TGTGCCAGTAGTCCGGGGACTTGGGCCAACGTCCTGACTTTC
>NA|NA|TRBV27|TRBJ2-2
CASSWRGNTGELFF
TGTGCCAGCAGTTGGAGAGGGAACACCGGGGAGCTGTTTTTT
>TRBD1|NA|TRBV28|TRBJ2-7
CAATETGEHEQYF
TGTGCCGCTACGGAGACAGGGGAACACGAGCAGTACTTC
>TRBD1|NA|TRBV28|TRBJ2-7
CASSARDRGLDEQYF
TGTGCCAGCAGTGCGCGGGACAGGGGGCTCGACGAGCAGTACTTC
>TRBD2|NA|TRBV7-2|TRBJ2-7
CASSLGLAGVFYEQYF
TGTGCCAGCAGCTTAGGGTTAGCGGGAGTCTTCTACGAGCAGTACTTC
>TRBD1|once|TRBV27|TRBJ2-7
CASSRATGEEQYF
TGTGCCAGCAGTCGCGCAACAGGGGAAGAGCAGTACTTC
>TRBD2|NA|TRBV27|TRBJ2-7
CASRSLSLAGADEQYF
TGTGCCAGCCGCAGTTTAAGCCTAGCGGGGGCTGACGAGCAGTACTTC
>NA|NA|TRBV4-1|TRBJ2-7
CASSQGTYEQYF
TGCGCCAGCAGCCAAGGAACTTACGAGCAGTACTTC
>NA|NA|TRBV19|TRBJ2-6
CASKPGTGANVLTF
TGTGCCAGTAAGCCAGGGACTGGGGCCAACGTCCTGACTTTC
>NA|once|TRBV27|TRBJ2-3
CATSGVGLDTQYF
TGTGCCACCTCGGGGGTCGGTCTCGATACGCAGTATTTT
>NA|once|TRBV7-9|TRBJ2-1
CASSLGLSGQQFF
TGTGCCAGCAGCTTGGGACTTTCTGGGCAGCAGTTCTTC
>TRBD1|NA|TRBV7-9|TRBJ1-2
CASSLGTGNGYTF
TGTGCCAGCAGCTTAGGGACAGGGAATGGCTACACCTTC
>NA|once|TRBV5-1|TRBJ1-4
CASSLPLGGINEKLFF
TGCGCCAGCAGCCTTCCCTTGGGAGGGATTAATGAAAAACTGTTTTTT
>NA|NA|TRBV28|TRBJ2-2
CASSFRGTGELFF
TGTGCCAGCAGTTTCCGGGGTACCGGGGAGCTGTTTTTT
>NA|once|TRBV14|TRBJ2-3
CASSQVGRRHTDTQYF
TGTGCCAGCAGCCAAGTAGGTAGGCGGCACACAGATACGCAGTATTTT
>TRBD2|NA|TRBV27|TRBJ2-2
CASSLPSGGTGELFF
TGTGCCAGCAGTTTACCTAGCGGGGGCACCGGGGAGCTGTTTTTT
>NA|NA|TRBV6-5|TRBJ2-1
CASSLIGGGTYNEQFF
TGTGCCAGCAGTTTAATAGGGGGGGGGACCTACAATGAGCAGTTCTTC
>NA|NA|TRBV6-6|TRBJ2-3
CASSPLAEHTDTQYF
TGTGCCAGCAGTCCTCTGGCGGAGCACACAGATACGCAGTATTTT
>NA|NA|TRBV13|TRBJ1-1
CASSLFNMNTEAFF
TGTGCCAGCAGCTTATTTAACATGAACACTGAAGCTTTCTTT
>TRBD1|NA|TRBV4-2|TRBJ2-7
CASSQDKTGGEQYF
TGTGCCAGCAGCCAAGATAAAACAGGGGGCGAGCAGTACTTC
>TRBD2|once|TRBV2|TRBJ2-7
CASSRAGEVHEQYF
TGTGCCAGCAGTAGAGCGGGAGAGGTCCACGAGCAGTACTTC
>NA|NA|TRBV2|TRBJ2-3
CASSGRGAGDTQYF
TGTGCCAGCAGTGGCAGGGGGGCAGGAGATACGCAGTATTTT
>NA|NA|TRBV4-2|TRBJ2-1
CASSPGSEQFF
TGTGCCAGCAGCCCGGGATCTGAGCAGTTCTTC
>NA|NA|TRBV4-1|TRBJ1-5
CASSQGSSNQPQHF
TGCGCCAGCAGCCAAGGCAGTAGCAATCAGCCCCAGCATTTT
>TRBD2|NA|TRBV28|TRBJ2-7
CASSPGGTGIYEQYF
TGTGCCAGCAGTCCCGGGGGGACCGGGATCTACGAGCAGTACTTC
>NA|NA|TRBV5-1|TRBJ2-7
CASSLSVAAYEQYF
TGCGCCAGCAGCTTGTCGGTAGCGGCTTACGAGCAGTACTTC
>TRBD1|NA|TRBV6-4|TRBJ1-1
CASSHAQGATEAFF
TGTGCCAGCAGTCATGCCCAGGGGGCTACTGAAGCTTTCTTT
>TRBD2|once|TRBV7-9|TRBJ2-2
CASSLPLAGANTGELFF
TGTGCCAGCAGCTTACCCCTAGCGGGGGCGAACACCGGGGAGCTGTTTTTT